This TCR beta chain was identified during a study of vaccination and CD4 T cells after COVID-19. The V gene's germline CDR1 is MNHNS and CDR2 SASEGT. The ends were cut back, 6 bases at V and 0 bases at J, with 12 bases in the middle. CDR3 length: 16 amino acids. The treatment was: roughly 11-day PBMC culture with coronavirus spike peptide pools or control peptides (ViraFEST assay). Researchers collected the unexposed donor's CD4+ T cells before the COVID-19 pandemic (2011-2018). This clonotype turned up a few times. Its target is not known. The Oncomine TCR Beta short-read assay was what sequenced the DNA obtained from cultured CD4+ T cells. Genomic DNA from cultured CD4+ T cells was extracted. TCRdb analysed the PCR reads with MiXCR anew, one entry per CDR3 protein. In the table there are several thousand distinct CDR3 sequences, 25% to 35% of which are singletons.

The V call is TRBV6-1, the J call TRBJ2-6; no definite D call. Material for sequencing was CD4+ T cells from blood, cultured in vitro. The TCR was taken from a human donor in good health. The CDR3 protein is CASSNQATSGANVLTF. The DNA for the CDR3 is TGTGCCAGCAGCAACCAGGCAACCTCTGGGGCCAACGTCCTGACTTTC.